Below, 8 T cell receptor beta chains from the same sample are listed, as sequenced in a study of beta chain features in type 1 diabetes. The sequenced template was cDNA made from the entire isolated RNA. The method was immunoSEQ multiplex PCR; TCRdb's version includes in-frame clones alone and lacks a portion of them. The sample has 220,000 or so clones; 68% are singletons. Source material: naive CD4+ T cells from blood. All receptors derive from a man aged 25 to 40 in good health.

The genes are TRBV7-9 and TRBJ2-7, with a tentative D call TRBD2 (5 bases). Between the trimmed V and J ends, which lost 6 bases and 0 bases, there was a span of 18 bases. This CDR3 contains 16 residues. Per germline, CDR1 SEHNR and CDR2 FQNEAQ (reference sequence). The DNA of the CDR3 is TGTGCCAGCAGATCGCCCCCCGTGGGGAGCTCCTACGAGCAGTACTTC. Its translation is CASRSPPVGSSYEQYF.

Only a few counts were recorded for this clone. The rearrangement links TRBV29-1 to TRBJ2-2; 11 bases line up with TRBD1. This CDR3 contains 13 residues. The trim removed 6 bases at V and 6 bases at J, leaving 3 bases unmatched. CDR1 and CDR2 (germline): SQVTM, ANQGSEA. In DNA form, the CDR3 reads TGCAGCGTCGCGGACAGGGGGCCCGGGGAGCTGTTTTTT. It codes for CSVADRGPGELFF.

This clone was seen just once. The genes are TRBV30 and TRBJ1-4, with D maybe TRBD1 (5 bases). Germline CDR1 and CDR2: GTSNPN and SVGIG (reference sequence). The CDR3 totals 14 residues. V dropped 1 base and J dropped 4 bases, with 10 bases sitting between them. The CDR3 spells CAWSGTRRNEKLFF. In DNA form, the CDR3 reads TGTGCCTGGAGTGGGACACGGCGTAATGAAAAACTGTTTTTT.

As concerns this clone: Other DNA sequences of this sample code for an identical CDR3. The chain is built from TRBV18 and TRBJ1-2; 9 bases are a match to TRBD1. With V trimmed by 0 bases and J by 6 bases, 2 bases remained unmatched. In germline, CDR1 is KGHSH, CDR2 LQKENI. The CDR3 consists of 14 residues. The CDR3 spells CASSPPGTGNGYTF. In DNA form, the CDR3 reads TGTGCCAGCTCACCACCGGGGACAGGGAATGGCTACACCTTC.

This rearrangement joins TRBV6-6 to TRBJ2-7, with D possibly matching TRBD1 (6 bases). Germline V lookup: CDR1 MNHNY, CDR2 SVGAGI (reference sequence). V lost 2 bases, J lost 0 bases, and 11 bases lay in between. CDR3 length: 15 amino acids. The CDR3 DNA is TGTGCCAGCAGTTACGGGGACATAGGCTCCTACGAGCAGTACTTC. Amino acids: CASSYGDIGSYEQYF.

This chain uses TRBV30 with TRBJ1-1; no reliable D call. From germline, CDR1 is GTSNPN and CDR2 SVGIG (reference sequence). CDR3 size: 13 residues. The V gene lost 3 bases and the J gene lost 4 bases, with 12 bases spanning the gap. CDR3 region: CAWSGHLGTEAFF. In nucleotides, the CDR3 is TGTGCCTGGAGCGGCCACTTGGGCACTGAAGCTTTCTTT.

V and J are TRBV30 and TRBJ1-1; 7 bases map to TRBD1. Germline trimming cut 7 bases from V and 6 bases from J; bases unmatched to any gene: 8. The CDR3 runs 12 residues. Germline V gene sequence: CDR1 GTSNPN, CDR2 SVGIG (reference sequence). CDR3 sequence: CAYLTGKAEAFF. For the CDR3, the DNA is TGTGCCTACTTGACAGGGAAAGCTGAAGCTTTCTTT.

V gene TRBV7-2 combines with J gene TRBJ2-7; 12 bases align to TRBD2. In germline, CDR1 is SGHTA, CDR2 FQGNSA. The CDR3 spans 16 residues. With V trimmed by 0 bases and J by 4 bases, 4 bases remained unmatched. The CDR3 nucleotides read TGTGCCAGCAGCTTAGCCCTCACTAGCGGGGGGTACGAGCAGTACTTC. Its translation: CASSLALTSGGYEQYF.